The rows below give T cell receptor beta chains drawn from one sample of a study of OX40 agonist ivuxolimab in advanced cancers. Profiling relied on immunoSEQ multiplex PCR, and the TCRdb table lists in-frame clones only, not all of them. This sample has roughly 59,000 clones, with 65% to 85% found just once. The sample in question was CD4+ or CD8+ T cells sorted from blood, obtained in a trial of the OX40 agonist ivuxolimab. The origin of the receptors is an adult with an advanced solid tumor such as melanoma, head and neck, liver or kidney cancer. CDR3s include the opening cysteine and the closing phenylalanine or tryptophan. Each record gives: D gene, V gene, J gene, CDR3 protein. The D gene is left open where the match is weak.

>.|TRBV10-3|TRBJ1-2
CAIRGESKGGYTF
>.|TRBV30|TRBJ1-2
CAWRDSGTLSRYTF
>TRBD1|TRBV6-5|TRBJ2-7
CASSYSLQGAYEQYF
>TRBD1|TRBV9|TRBJ2-7
CASSGSGQGAYEQYF
>.|TRBV9|TRBJ1-4
CASSVRGGRTNEKLFF
>TRBD1|TRBV7-2|TRBJ2-7
CASSTSGTAFYEQYF
>.|TRBV9|TRBJ2-3
CASSAVGDTQYF
>TRBD2|TRBV5-8|TRBJ2-5
CASSTGTSGAIQETQYF
>.|TRBV7-7|TRBJ2-7
CASSLEKILHTYEQYF
>.|TRBV6-6|TRBJ2-3
CASSYPPADTQYF
>TRBD1|TRBV5-8|TRBJ2-7
CASSLGDRSYEQYF
>TRBD1|TRBV9|TRBJ2-6
CASSAAGQGIVSGANVLTF
>TRBD2|TRBV4-1|TRBJ2-3
CASSQGFLLAGDTDTQYF
>.|TRBV5-1|TRBJ1-1
CASSFYGDTEAFF
>.|TRBV11-2|TRBJ1-4
CASSARQSEKLFF
>.|TRBV6-5|TRBJ1-2
CASAMQGPRDGYTF
>.|TRBV29-1|TRBJ2-6
CSVEGGANVPTF
>TRBD1|TRBV5-5|TRBJ1-2
CASSFEGQGQGYTF
>TRBD1|TRBV19|TRBJ1-2
CASSIQGQGDGYTF
>TRBD2|TRBV5-6|TRBJ2-7
CASTRGLAGAYEQYF
>.|TRBV7-2|TRBJ2-5
CASSPTRAAPREQYF
>.|TRBV13|TRBJ1-6
CASSLNQPGNSPLHF
>.|TRBV10-3|TRBJ1-5
CAISESEGGGSGQPQHF
>.|TRBV11-3|TRBJ2-1
CASSSAPRNEQFF
>TRBD1|TRBV7-2|TRBJ1-5
CASSLRGTGDQPQHF
>.|TRBV11-2|TRBJ2-5
CASSLDSHRRETQYF
>TRBD2|TRBV29-1|TRBJ2-5
CSGQSLAGGRETQYF
>.|TRBV2|TRBJ1-1
CASSEDGGFMNTEAFF
>.|TRBV6-5|TRBJ2-7
CASSYSVKLYEQYF
>.|TRBV5-1|TRBJ2-6
CASSFGDRSGANVLTF
>.|TRBV9|TRBJ2-5
CASSVEGTGQETQYF
>TRBD2|TRBV5-6|TRBJ2-3
CASSRIAGGPLTDTQYF
>TRBD2|TRBV5-1|TRBJ2-7
CASSPGLVGTEQYF
>.|TRBV6-5|TRBJ1-6
CASSNRRGPLHF
>TRBD2|TRBV2|TRBJ2-3
CASIAPGTSGGLTDTQYF
>.|TRBV6-1|TRBJ2-5
CASTEIGGAGETQYF
>.|TRBV5-4|TRBJ1-1
CASSLGRERQAFF
>.|TRBV27|TRBJ1-1
CASSLSRQGLNTEAFF
>.|TRBV5-5|TRBJ2-6
CASSRAGSGANVLTF
>.|TRBV21-1|TRBJ2-1
CASSDNWNRPSSYNEQFF
>TRBD1|TRBV11-1|TRBJ2-7
CASTRGGTGLNEQYF
>.|TRBV19|TRBJ1-5
CASSSAGGRNQPQHF
>.|TRBV6-6|TRBJ2-2
CASIPHDTGELFF
>TRBD1|TRBV2|TRBJ2-7
CASSGTGGYEQYF
>TRBD1|TRBV7-9|TRBJ1-2
CASRGTGDNYGYTF
>.|TRBV11-3|TRBJ1-1
CASSRAGIGAVEAFF
>TRBD1|TRBV7-3|TRBJ2-1
CASSQGQYNEQFF
>.|TRBV4-3|TRBJ2-6
CASSQEAQRRAGANVLTF
>.|TRBV5-4|TRBJ2-7
CASSLASFTAGAIYEQYF
>TRBD2|TRBV4-3|TRBJ2-1
CASSQQAGGYNEQFF
>TRBD1|TRBV5-4|TRBJ2-3
CASSLDRTGSTDTQYF
>TRBD1|TRBV19|TRBJ2-7
CASSGNDRGGEQYF
>TRBD1|TRBV7-9|TRBJ1-1
CASTSGTAGFDTEAFF